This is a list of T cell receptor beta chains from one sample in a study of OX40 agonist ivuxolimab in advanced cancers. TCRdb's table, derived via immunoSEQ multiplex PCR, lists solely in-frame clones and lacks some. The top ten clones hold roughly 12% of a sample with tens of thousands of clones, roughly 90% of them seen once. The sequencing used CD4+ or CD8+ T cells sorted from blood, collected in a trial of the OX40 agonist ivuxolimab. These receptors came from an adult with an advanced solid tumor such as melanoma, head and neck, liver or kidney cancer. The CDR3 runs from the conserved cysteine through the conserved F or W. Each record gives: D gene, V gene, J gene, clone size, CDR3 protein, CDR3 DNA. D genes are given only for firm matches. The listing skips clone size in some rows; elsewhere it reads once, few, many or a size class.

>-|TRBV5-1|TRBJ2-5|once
CASSLTGETQYF
TGCGCCAGCAGCTTGACCGGAGAGACCCAGTACTTC
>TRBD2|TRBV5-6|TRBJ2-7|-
CASSLTHRLAGAYEQYF
TGTGCCAGCAGCTTGACCCACAGACTAGCGGGGGCCTACGAGCAGTACTTC
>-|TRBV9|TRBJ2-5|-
CASSVGESRRRETQYF
TGTGCCAGCAGCGTAGGGGAGAGCCGGAGGAGAGAGACCCAGTACTTC
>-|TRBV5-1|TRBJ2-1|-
CASSLGQGPYNEQFF
TGCGCCAGCAGCTTGGGGCAGGGACCCTACAATGAGCAGTTCTTC
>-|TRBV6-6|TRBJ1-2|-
CASSSRVLGGYTF
TGTGCCAGCAGTTCCCGGGTCCTGGGTGGCTACACCTTC
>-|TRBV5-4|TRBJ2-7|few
CASSGGTVSSYEQYF
TGTGCCAGCAGCGGGGGGACAGTAAGCTCCTACGAGCAGTACTTC
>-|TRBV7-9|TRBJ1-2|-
CASSGENYGYTF
TGTGCCAGCAGCGGGGAGAACTATGGCTACACCTTC
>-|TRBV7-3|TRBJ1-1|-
CASSDSGGGGRAEAFF
TGTGCCAGCAGCGATAGTGGGGGCGGGGGTAGAGCTGAAGCTTTCTTT
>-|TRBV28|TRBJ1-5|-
CASSPLFLGSNQPQHF
TGTGCCAGCAGTCCACTCTTTCTAGGTAGCAATCAGCCCCAGCATTTT
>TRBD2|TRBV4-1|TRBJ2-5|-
CASSQTGLAGGRGETQYF
TGCGCCAGCAGCCAGACGGGACTAGCGGGAGGTCGGGGAGAGACCCAGTACTTC
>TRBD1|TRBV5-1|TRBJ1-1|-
CASRTGAENTEAFF
TGCGCCAGCAGGACAGGGGCTGAGAACACTGAAGCTTTCTTT
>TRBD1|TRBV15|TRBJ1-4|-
CATSRQGTGNEKLFF
TGTGCCACCAGCAGACAAGGGACAGGGAATGAAAAACTGTTTTTT
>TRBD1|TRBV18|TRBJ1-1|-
CASSPEGATTEAFF
TGTGCCAGCTCACCTGAGGGGGCGACAACTGAAGCTTTCTTT
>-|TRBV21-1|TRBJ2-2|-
CASSPRGGLNTGELFF
TGTGCCAGCAGCCCGAGGGGGGGCCTAAACACCGGGGAGCTGTTTTTT
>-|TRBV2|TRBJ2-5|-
CASSFWARETQYF
TGTGCCAGCAGTTTTTGGGCGCGTGAGACCCAGTACTTC
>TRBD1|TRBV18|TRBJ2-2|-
CASSGQENTGELFF
TGTGCCAGCTCAGGACAGGAGAACACCGGGGAGCTGTTTTTT
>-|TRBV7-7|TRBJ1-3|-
CASSLIPGRSGNTIYF
TGTGCTAGCAGTCTCATTCCGGGACGCTCTGGAAACACCATATATTTT
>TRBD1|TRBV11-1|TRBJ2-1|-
CASSLSPGTGYNEQFF
TGTGCCAGCAGCCTGTCCCCCGGGACAGGGTACAATGAGCAGTTCTTC
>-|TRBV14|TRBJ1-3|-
CASSRRTSASGNTIYF
TGTGCCAGCAGCCGTAGGACATCAGCCTCTGGAAACACCATATATTTT
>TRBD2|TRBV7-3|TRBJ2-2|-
CASSFRTSGTGELFF
TGTGCCAGCAGCTTTCGGACTAGCGGCACCGGGGAGCTGTTTTTT
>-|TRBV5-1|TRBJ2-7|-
CASSQARGSPEQYF
TGCGCCAGCAGCCAGGCTAGGGGGTCGCCCGAGCAGTACTTC
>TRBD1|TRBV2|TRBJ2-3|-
CASSPLTGARTDTQYF
TGTGCCAGCAGCCCCTTGACAGGGGCCAGGACAGATACGCAGTATTTT
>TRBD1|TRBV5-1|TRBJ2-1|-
CASSLGGTGDLNEQFF
TGTGCCAGCAGCTTGGGAGGGACAGGGGATCTGAATGAGCAGTTCTTC
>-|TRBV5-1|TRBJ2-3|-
CASSTGGDTQYF
TGCGCCAGCAGTACCGGCGGGGATACGCAGTATTTT
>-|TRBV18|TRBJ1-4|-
CASSPKGRTNEKLFF
TGTGCCAGCTCACCAAAAGGACGCACTAATGAAAAACTGTTTTTT
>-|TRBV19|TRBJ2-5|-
CASSPQGRGETQYF
TGTGCCAGTAGTCCGCAGGGGAGGGGCGAGACCCAGTACTTC
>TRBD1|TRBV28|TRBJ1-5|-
CASARTGAGDQPQHF
TGTGCCAGCGCCAGAACAGGGGCCGGCGATCAGCCCCAGCATTTT
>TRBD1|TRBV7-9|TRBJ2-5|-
CASSPRTGEETQYF
TGTGCCAGCAGCCCGAGGACAGGGGAGGAGACCCAGTACTTC
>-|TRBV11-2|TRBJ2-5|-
CASSLWADQETQYF
TGTGCCAGCAGCTTATGGGCGGATCAAGAGACCCAGTACTTC
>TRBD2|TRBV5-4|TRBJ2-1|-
CASTGLAGSAEQFF
TGTGCCAGCACCGGACTAGCGGGATCAGCTGAGCAGTTCTTC
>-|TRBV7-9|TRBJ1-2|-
CASNSLGEANYGYTF
TGTGCCAGCAACTCTCTGGGGGAGGCCAACTATGGCTACACCTTC
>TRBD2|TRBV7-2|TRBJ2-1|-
CASSFGGRGQFF
TGTGCCAGCAGCTTTGGCGGGAGGGGGCAGTTCTTC
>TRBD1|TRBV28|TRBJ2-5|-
CASSLGTGYYETQYF
TGTGCCAGCAGTTTAGGGACAGGGTATTACGAGACCCAGTACTTC